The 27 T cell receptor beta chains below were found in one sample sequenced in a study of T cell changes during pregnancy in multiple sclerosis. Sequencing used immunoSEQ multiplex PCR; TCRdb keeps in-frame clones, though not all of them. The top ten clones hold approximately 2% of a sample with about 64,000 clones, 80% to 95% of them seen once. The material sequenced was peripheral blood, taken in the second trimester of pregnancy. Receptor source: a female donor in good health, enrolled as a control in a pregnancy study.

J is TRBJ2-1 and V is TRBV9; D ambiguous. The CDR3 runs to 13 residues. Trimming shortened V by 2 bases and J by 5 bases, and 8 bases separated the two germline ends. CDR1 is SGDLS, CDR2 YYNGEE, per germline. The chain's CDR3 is CASSVILDNEQFF. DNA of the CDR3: TGTGCCAGCAGCGTTATACTTGACAATGAGCAGTTCTTC.

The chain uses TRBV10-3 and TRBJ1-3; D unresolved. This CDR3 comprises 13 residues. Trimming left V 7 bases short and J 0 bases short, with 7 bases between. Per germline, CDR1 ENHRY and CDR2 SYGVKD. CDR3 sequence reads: CAITPNSGNTIYF. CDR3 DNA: TGTGCCATCACCCCCAACTCTGGAAACACCATATATTTT.

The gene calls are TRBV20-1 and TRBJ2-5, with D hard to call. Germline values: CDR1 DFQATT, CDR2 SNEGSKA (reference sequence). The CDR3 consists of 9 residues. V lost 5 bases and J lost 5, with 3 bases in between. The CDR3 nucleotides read TGCAGTGCTCCTGAGACCCAGTACTTC. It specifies CSAPETQYF.

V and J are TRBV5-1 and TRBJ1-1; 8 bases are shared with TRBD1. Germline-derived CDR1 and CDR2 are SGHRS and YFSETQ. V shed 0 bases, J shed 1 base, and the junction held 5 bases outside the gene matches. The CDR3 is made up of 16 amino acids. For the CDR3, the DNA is TGCGCCAGCAGCTTGGGCTCGACAGGGGCGAACACTGAAGCTTTCTTT. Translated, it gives CASSLGSTGANTEAFF.

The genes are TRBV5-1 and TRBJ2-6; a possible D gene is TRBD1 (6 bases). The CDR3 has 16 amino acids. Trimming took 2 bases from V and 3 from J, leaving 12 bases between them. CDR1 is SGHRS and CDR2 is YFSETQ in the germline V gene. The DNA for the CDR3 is TGCGCCAGCAGCTTCGTGGGGGCGAATGGGGCCAACGTCCTGACTTTC. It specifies CASSFVGANGANVLTF.

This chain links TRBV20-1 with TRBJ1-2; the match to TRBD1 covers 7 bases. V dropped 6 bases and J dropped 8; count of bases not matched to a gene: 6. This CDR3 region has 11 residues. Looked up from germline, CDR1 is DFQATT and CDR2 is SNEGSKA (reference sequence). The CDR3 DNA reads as TGCAGTGCGGAACGGGACAGCGGCTACACCTTC. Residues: CSAERDSGYTF.

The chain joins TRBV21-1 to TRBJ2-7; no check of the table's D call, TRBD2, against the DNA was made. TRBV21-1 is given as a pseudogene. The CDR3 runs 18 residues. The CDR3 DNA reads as TGTGCCAGCAGCAAAGCACTAGCGGGGGCCATCCAACCCTACGAGCAGTACTTC. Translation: CASSKALAGAIQPYEQYF.

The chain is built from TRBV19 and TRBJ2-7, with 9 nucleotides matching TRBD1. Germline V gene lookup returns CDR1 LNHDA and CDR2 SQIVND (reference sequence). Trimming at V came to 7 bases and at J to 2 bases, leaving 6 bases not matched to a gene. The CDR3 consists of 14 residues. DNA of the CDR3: TGTGCCAGTACTTCCGGGACAGGGACCTACGAGCAGTACTTC. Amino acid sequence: CASTSGTGTYEQYF.

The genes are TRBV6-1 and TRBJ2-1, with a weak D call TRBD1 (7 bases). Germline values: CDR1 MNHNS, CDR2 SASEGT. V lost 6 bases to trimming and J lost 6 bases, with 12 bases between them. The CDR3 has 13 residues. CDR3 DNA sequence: TGTGCCAGCAGCTGGAGGGGGCCCAATGAGCAGTTCTTC. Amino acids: CASSWRGPNEQFF.

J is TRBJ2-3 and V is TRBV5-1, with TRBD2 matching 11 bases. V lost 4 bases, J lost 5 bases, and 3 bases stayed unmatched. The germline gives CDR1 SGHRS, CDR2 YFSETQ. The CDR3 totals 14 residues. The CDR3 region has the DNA TGCGCCAGCAGCCCGGGACTAGCGGAAGATACGCAGTATTTT. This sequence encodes CASSPGLAEDTQYF.

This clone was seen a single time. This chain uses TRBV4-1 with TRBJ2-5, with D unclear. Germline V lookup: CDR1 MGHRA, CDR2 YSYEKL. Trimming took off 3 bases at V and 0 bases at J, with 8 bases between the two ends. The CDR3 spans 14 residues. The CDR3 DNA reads TGCGCCAGCAGCCAGGCTAGATACCAAGAGACCCAGTACTTC. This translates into CASSQARYQETQYF.

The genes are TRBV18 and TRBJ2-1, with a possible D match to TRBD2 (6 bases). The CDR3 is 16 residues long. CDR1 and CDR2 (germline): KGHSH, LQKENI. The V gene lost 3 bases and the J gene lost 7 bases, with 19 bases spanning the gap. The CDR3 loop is CASSPPLEGLVNEQFF. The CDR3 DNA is TGTGCCAGCTCACCCCCTTTGGAGGGGTTGGTGAATGAGCAGTTCTTC.

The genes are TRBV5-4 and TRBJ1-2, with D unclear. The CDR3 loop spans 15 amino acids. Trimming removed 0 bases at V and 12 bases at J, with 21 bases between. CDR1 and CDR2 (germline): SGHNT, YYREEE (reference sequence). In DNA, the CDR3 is TGTGCCAGCAGCTTGGACGCAGTCGCCGTCTTGGCAAACACCTTC. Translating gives CASSLDAVAVLANTF. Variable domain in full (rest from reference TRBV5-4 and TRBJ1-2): ETGVTQSPTHLIKTRGQQVTLRCSSQSGHNTVSWYQQALGQGPQFIFQYYREEENGRGNFPPRFSGLQFPNYSSELNVNALELDDSALYLCASSLDAVAVLANTFGSGTRLTVV.

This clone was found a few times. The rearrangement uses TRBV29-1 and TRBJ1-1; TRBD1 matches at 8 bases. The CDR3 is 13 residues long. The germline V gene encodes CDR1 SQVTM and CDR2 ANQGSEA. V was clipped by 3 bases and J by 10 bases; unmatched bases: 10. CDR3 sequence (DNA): TGCAGCGTTGAGCCAACAGGGGGAGGTAGAGCTTTCTTT. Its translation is CSVEPTGGGRAFF.

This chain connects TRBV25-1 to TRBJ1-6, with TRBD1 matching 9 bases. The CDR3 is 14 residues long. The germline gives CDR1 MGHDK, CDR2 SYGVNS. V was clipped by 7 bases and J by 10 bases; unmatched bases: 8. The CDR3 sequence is CASTAGQGGSPLHF. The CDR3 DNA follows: TGTGCCAGCACTGCGGGACAGGGTGGATCACCCCTCCACTTT.

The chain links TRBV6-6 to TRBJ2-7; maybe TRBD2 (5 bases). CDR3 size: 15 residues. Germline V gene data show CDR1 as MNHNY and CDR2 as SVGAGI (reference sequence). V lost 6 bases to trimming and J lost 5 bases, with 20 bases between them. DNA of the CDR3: TGTGCCAGCAGAATCGACCGTTATACTAGAAACGAGCAGTACTTC. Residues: CASRIDRYTRNEQYF.

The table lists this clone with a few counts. CDR3 protein: CASSLRGARGYTF. The CDR3 bases are TGTGCCAGCAGCTTGCGGGGGGCAAGAGGCTACACCTTC. The chain recombines TRBV5-6 with TRBJ1-2, with D perhaps TRBD1 (6 bases). V was clipped by 1 base and J by 8 bases, with 12 bases between them. This CDR3 has 13 amino acids. Germline-derived CDR1 and CDR2 are SGHDT and YYEEEE.

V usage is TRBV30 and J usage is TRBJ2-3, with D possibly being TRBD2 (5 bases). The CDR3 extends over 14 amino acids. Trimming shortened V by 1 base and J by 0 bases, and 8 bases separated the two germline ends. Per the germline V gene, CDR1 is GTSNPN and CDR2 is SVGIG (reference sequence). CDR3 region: CAWSGWRSTDTQYF. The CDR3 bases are TGTGCCTGGAGTGGGTGGAGGAGCACAGATACGCAGTATTTT.

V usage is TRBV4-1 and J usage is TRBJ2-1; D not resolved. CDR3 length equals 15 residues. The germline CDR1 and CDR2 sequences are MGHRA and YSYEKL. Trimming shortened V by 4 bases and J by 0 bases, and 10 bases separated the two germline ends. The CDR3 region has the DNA TGCGCCAGCAGCCGCAGCGATAGCTCCTACAATGAGCAGTTCTTC. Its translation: CASSRSDSSYNEQFF.

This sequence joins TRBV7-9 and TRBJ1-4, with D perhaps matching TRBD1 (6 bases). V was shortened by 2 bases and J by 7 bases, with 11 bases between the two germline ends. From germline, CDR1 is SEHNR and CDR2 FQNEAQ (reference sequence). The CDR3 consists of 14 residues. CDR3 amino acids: CASSLTGSGEKLFF. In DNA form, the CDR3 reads TGTGCCAGCAGCTTAACAGGGAGCGGTGAAAAACTGTTTTTT. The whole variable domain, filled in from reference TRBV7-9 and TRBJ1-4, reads DTGVSQNPRHKITKRGQNVTFRCDPISEHNRLYWYRQTLGQGPEFLTYFQNEAQLEKSRLLSDRFSAERPKGSFSTLEIQRTEQGDSAMYLCASSLTGSGEKLFFGSGTQLSVL.

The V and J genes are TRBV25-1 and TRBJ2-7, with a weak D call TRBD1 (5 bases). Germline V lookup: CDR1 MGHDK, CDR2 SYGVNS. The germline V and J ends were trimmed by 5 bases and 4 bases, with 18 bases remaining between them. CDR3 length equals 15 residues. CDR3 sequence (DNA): TGTGCCAGCAGTCAAAGGGGCGGTGCAGGGTACGAGCAGTACTTC. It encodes CASSQRGGAGYEQYF.

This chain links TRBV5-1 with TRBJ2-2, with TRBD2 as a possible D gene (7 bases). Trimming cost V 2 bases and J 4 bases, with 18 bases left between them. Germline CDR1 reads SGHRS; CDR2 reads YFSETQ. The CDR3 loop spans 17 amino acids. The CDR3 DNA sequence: TGCGCCAGCAGCTTCGGGGCGGGGGCTACGGCCACCGGGGAGCTGTTTTTT. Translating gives CASSFGAGATATGELFF.

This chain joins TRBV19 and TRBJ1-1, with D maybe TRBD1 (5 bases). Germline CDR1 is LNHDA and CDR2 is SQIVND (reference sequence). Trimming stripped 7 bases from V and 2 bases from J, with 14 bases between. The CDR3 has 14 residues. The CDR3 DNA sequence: TGTGCCAGTACCCCGACAGATTCTAACACTGAAGCTTTCTTT. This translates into CASTPTDSNTEAFF.

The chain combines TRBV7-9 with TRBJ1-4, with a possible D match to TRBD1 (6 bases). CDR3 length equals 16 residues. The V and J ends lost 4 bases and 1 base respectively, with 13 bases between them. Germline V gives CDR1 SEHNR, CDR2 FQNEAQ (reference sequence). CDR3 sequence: CASSSSGGGTNEKLFF. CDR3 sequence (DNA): TGTGCCAGCAGCTCATCGGGAGGGGGAACTAATGAAAAACTGTTTTTT.

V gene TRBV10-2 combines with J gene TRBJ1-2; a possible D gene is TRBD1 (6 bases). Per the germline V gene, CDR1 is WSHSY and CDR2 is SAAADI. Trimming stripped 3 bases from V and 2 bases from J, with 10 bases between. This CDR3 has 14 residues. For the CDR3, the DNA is TGCGCCAGCAGTGAACGGACAGTAAACTATGGCTACACCTTC. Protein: CASSERTVNYGYTF.

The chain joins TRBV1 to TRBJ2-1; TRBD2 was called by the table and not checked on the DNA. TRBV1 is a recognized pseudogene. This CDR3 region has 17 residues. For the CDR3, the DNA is TGCACCAGCAGCTTAGAGGCGGGAGGGGGGAAATACAATGAGCAGTTCTTC. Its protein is CTSSLEAGGGKYNEQFF.

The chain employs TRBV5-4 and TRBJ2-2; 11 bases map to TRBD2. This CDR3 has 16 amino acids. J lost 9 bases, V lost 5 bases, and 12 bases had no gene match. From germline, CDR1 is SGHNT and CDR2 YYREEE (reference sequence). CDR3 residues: CASSRSGTSGLRELFF. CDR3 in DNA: TGTGCCAGCAGTCGCTCCGGGACTAGCGGTCTGAGGGAGCTGTTTTTT.